Detailed here is one T cell receptor (beta chain). The entry originates in a study of blood T cell repertoires in COVID-19. Across the whole study: Samples representing acute and convalescent COVID-19 were sourced from the United States, Italy and Spain.

V lost 4 bases to trimming and J lost 11 bases; unmatched junction nucleotides: 3. CDR1 LNHDA and CDR2 SQIVND come from the germline V gene (reference sequence). The CDR3 runs to 14 residues. In the study's own analysis: Quantification of nucleated cells was approximated via reference gene primer amplification. TCRdb's copy holds only in-frame clones and misses some; the assay was immunoSEQ multiplex PCR. V, J and clone size are those of that table, while D and trimming were read from the DNA. The sample includes approximately 140,000 clones, roughly 84% of them seen just once. This sequence originates from a man aged 55 to 70 with acute or convalescent COVID-19. The V call is TRBV19, the J call TRBJ2-2; 14 bases are shared with TRBD2. Sequences were obtained from peripheral blood. The CDR3 DNA reads as TGTGCCAGTAGTACGGGACTAGCGGGGGTCGAGCTGTTTTTT. Protein: CASSTGLAGVELFF.